This T cell receptor beta chain was found in a study of breast tumors, draining lymph nodes, adjacent tissues (dated by TCRdb to 2015 to 2016). General notes on the study: The study compared TCR beta repertoires across tumor, adjacent nontumor tissue and axillary lymph nodes from breast cancer patients. In human breast cancer, the study set out to evaluate how tumor, surrounding tissue and draining lymph node repertoires relate to one another and whether T cells may move between these sites.

Reads for this sample came from an Illumina HiSeq 2000. Multiplex PCR amplification was used to build the TCR beta chain libraries. High-throughput sequencing was used to analyze the amplified TCR beta chain products. TCRdb redid the processing of the public reads, applying fastp at Q25 and MiXCR, and retained in-frame beta chains. Every distinct CDR3 protein forms one entry, paired with its most common genes and DNA. In all, the sample holds about 270,000 distinct CDR3 sequences, and about 30% of those were seen once. The top ten constitute more than 1% of the sample. Study-wide conclusions, independent of this receptor: Tumor T-cell repertoires showed less diversity than lymph node repertoires and more diversity than nontumor tissue repertoires, and tumor T-cell repertoires showed preferential V and J gene usage. A scenario in which most tumor T cells derive from the lymph node and then expand within tumor tissue was judged to be consistent with the data. The study presented the conclusion that tumor T cells originate in lymph nodes as consistent with a hypothesis, not as something directly demonstrated. The similarity between tumor and nontumor tissue repertoires was significantly greater in luminal-like breast cancer than in basal-like breast cancer.

This clonotype was recorded a few times. Its antigen target is currently unknown. Possible read error: a much larger clone is one base away. The lymph node samples were taken from the axillary draining lymph nodes of breast cancer patients. The cysteine opens and the phenylalanine closes a CDR3 of 13 amino acids. The CDR3 DNA has 39 bases and is translated from base 1. The V and J ends are trimmed by 5 bases and 0 bases, leaving 7 bases between them. Sequenced: axillary lymph node tissue. This sequence uses TRBV12-3 or TRBV12-4 and TRBJ2-5; the best D guess is TRBD2, with 5 bases matching. This TCR was recovered from a female donor with breast cancer. Some clones in this sample may be carry-over from other donors' samples. The sequenced DNA: TGTGCCAGCAGTAGCGGCCACCAAGAGACCCAGTACTTC. Its translation is CASSSGHQETQYF.